This is a list of T cell receptor beta chains from one sample in a study of multiple sclerosis patients with progressive multifocal leukoencephalopathy. Profiled with immunoSEQ multiplex PCR; TCRdb holds only in-frame clones, not every one. Altogether under 40,000 clones are present, around 93% being singletons, with the ten largest covering about 2%. The specimen was PBMCs. All receptors come from a young man with multiple sclerosis. Both conserved end residues are part of each CDR3. The size of a clone is reported for some rows only, either as once, few or many, or as a class for expanded clones.

v_call: TRBV5-1
clone_size: .
j_call: TRBJ1-2
cdr3_aa: CASSSGSNYGYTF

v_call: TRBV7-9
clone_size: .
j_call: TRBJ2-1
cdr3_aa: CASSSPQFNNEQFF

v_call: TRBV19
clone_size: few
j_call: TRBJ1-3
cdr3_aa: CASSIRKGAVGNTIYF

v_call: TRBV10-3
clone_size: .
j_call: TRBJ2-7
cdr3_aa: CAIRAGGEQYF

v_call: TRBV9
clone_size: .
j_call: TRBJ1-6
cdr3_aa: CASSVGRDNSPLHF

v_call: TRBV7-2
clone_size: once
j_call: TRBJ1-1
cdr3_aa: CASSLSGTANTEAFF

v_call: TRBV7-7
clone_size: .
j_call: TRBJ2-3
cdr3_aa: CASSLGGSPGDTQYF

v_call: TRBV27
clone_size: .
j_call: TRBJ2-7
cdr3_aa: CASSSPNRGLYEQYF

v_call: TRBV10-1
clone_size: .
j_call: TRBJ2-4
cdr3_aa: CASKQGDLAKNIQYF

v_call: TRBV7-2
clone_size: .
j_call: TRBJ2-4
cdr3_aa: CASSHYRDRGQGIQYF

v_call: TRBV19
clone_size: .
j_call: TRBJ2-2
cdr3_aa: CASSIPGPKELFF

v_call: TRBV19
clone_size: .
j_call: TRBJ1-5
cdr3_aa: CASSIGAQPQHF

v_call: TRBV19
clone_size: few
j_call: TRBJ1-3
cdr3_aa: CASTTTGATLSGNTIYF

v_call: TRBV9
clone_size: .
j_call: TRBJ1-5
cdr3_aa: CASSAGTGDQPQHF

v_call: TRBV20-1
clone_size: .
j_call: TRBJ2-2
cdr3_aa: CSARESQELFF

v_call: TRBV6-1
clone_size: .
j_call: TRBJ2-1
cdr3_aa: CASSAQARNNEQFF

v_call: TRBV5-1
clone_size: .
j_call: TRBJ1-2
cdr3_aa: CASRQAYRGLGYGYTF

v_call: TRBV5-6
clone_size: .
j_call: TRBJ1-2
cdr3_aa: CASSLAAYGYTF

v_call: TRBV27
clone_size: .
j_call: TRBJ1-2
cdr3_aa: CASSGGGGPYGYTF

v_call: TRBV6-5
clone_size: .
j_call: TRBJ1-1
cdr3_aa: CASIVTANTEAFF

v_call: TRBV6-1
clone_size: .
j_call: TRBJ1-4
cdr3_aa: CASSVGQGNEKLFF

v_call: TRBV6-5
clone_size: .
j_call: TRBJ2-7
cdr3_aa: CASSFGSSYEQYF

v_call: TRBV27
clone_size: few
j_call: TRBJ2-3
cdr3_aa: CASSLSRGRYTDTQYF

v_call: TRBV9
clone_size: .
j_call: TRBJ1-1
cdr3_aa: CASSPGDGVRTEAFF

v_call: TRBV6-1
clone_size: .
j_call: TRBJ2-6
cdr3_aa: CASGTGTGANVLTF

v_call: TRBV13
clone_size: .
j_call: TRBJ2-4
cdr3_aa: CASSLWRGINIQYF

v_call: TRBV11-2
clone_size: .
j_call: TRBJ2-5
cdr3_aa: CASSHIKRMTGLIQETQYF

v_call: TRBV7-8
clone_size: .
j_call: TRBJ2-2
cdr3_aa: CASSSRTSGDTGELFF

v_call: TRBV5-8
clone_size: .
j_call: TRBJ1-5
cdr3_aa: CASSLEGGWKDQPQHF

v_call: TRBV6-5
clone_size: .
j_call: TRBJ2-3
cdr3_aa: CASSPRAPLRATQYF

v_call: TRBV18
clone_size: .
j_call: TRBJ1-2
cdr3_aa: CASSLRQGTNYGYTF

v_call: TRBV5-8
clone_size: once
j_call: TRBJ2-2
cdr3_aa: CASSDGYTGELFF

v_call: TRBV15
clone_size: .
j_call: TRBJ2-5
cdr3_aa: CATSSFQSQETQYF

v_call: TRBV19
clone_size: few
j_call: TRBJ1-6
cdr3_aa: CASSMKRNSPLHF

v_call: TRBV27
clone_size: .
j_call: TRBJ2-1
cdr3_aa: CASLSDGGSYNEQFF

v_call: TRBV6-1
clone_size: .
j_call: TRBJ1-1
cdr3_aa: CASSDSRVRAEAFF

v_call: TRBV27
clone_size: .
j_call: TRBJ2-1
cdr3_aa: CASSLGTSIQYEQFF

v_call: TRBV19
clone_size: .
j_call: TRBJ1-2
cdr3_aa: CASTRGGRLDGYTF

v_call: TRBV19
clone_size: .
j_call: TRBJ1-3
cdr3_aa: CASSRQGSGNTIYF

v_call: TRBV29-1
clone_size: .
j_call: TRBJ2-1
cdr3_aa: CSVEGGEGLYNEQFF